This entry concerns a single TCR beta chain. The target antigen is unknown. This sample was taken from a study of T cell responses to AZD1222 COVID-19 vaccine. Overall study context: Pooling of second doses given at about 4 or about 12 weeks was done. Study-level points and caveats: The donors showed a predominance of white British ancestry and of females, with possible underestimation of clonal diversity.

Trimming took off 4 bases at V and 7 bases at J, with 8 bases between the two ends. Per germline, CDR1 SGHDT and CDR2 YYEEEE. There are 11 residues in the CDR3. TCRdb keeps only in-frame clones here, not all; method: immunoSEQ multiplex PCR. The data contain 150,000 or so clones, 85% to 95% of them singletons. V usage is TRBV5-6 and J usage is TRBJ1-2; D possibly corresponds to TRBD1 (6 bases). The specimen was peripheral blood, collected on day 0 of AZD1222 vaccination. This sequence was found in an adult in good health. The chain's CDR3 is CASSPGAGYTF. DNA of the CDR3: TGTGCCAGCAGCCCAGGGGCTGGCTACACCTTC.